Described below is a single T cell receptor beta chain sequence and its context. Its target antigen remains unknown. No clone much larger than this one lies a single base away; base qualities are absent. This sample stems from a study of blood T cells in healthy people across ages (dated by TCRdb to between 2015 and 2017). Concerning the study at large: In model experiments, template switching captured about one uniquely barcoded TCR beta cDNA molecule for every two T cells. Two additional independent replicas of 1 million unique cDNA reads from the same blood draw were analyzed for two donors (one aged 18 to 30 and one aged 80 or older). Donors of different ages were randomly distributed across sequencing lanes to avoid experimental bias. Donors were grouped into four age groups: young (average about 15 years), middle-aged (39), aged (about 59) and long-lived (approximately 78). Using deep sequencing normalized with unique cDNA molecular identifiers, the study measured how TCR beta repertoire diversity changes with age.

General conclusions and limits of the study: Estimates of total diversity based on one million sequenced T cells were considered lower bounds and underestimates. Since profiling was done on bulk unsorted PBMCs, naive and antigen-experienced compartments could not be conclusively compared. The long-lived group showed more naive CD4+ T cells, fewer expanded clones and increased TCR diversity than the aged group, suggesting age selection. Observed TCR beta diversity correlated strongly with the percentage of naive T cells measured by flow cytometry. Donor CMV infection status was unknown, potentially confounding age-related changes in expanded clonotypes. As age increased, observed TCR beta diversity per million T cells dropped in a roughly linear way, and a significant reduction was already evident by age 40.

The receptor library was made with 5' RACE. Sequencing instrument: Illumina HiSeq 2500. A second PCR of roughly 6 to 12 cycles was run with a J-beta primer mix and a sample-barcoded 5' primer. A unique molecular identifier was introduced onto each TCR beta cDNA molecule by a template-switch 5' adaptor carrying 12 random nucleotides. At least 3 million CDR3-containing paired-end reads were obtained from each sample. The Mint cDNA synthesis kit, primed by a TRBC-specific oligonucleotide, was used to synthesize first-strand cDNA from all RNA. All cDNA was treated with uracil-DNA glycosylase and then went through a first 18-cycle PCR with the universal primers M1SS and BC2_uni_R. On the study's bioinformatics: Each sample was normalized by randomly selecting 1 million high-quality reads, each carrying a distinct molecular identifier. Reads sharing molecular identifiers were discarded rather than binned into consensus sequences. MiTCR, run with a Q25 quality threshold and the strictest error-elimination algorithm, handled CDR3 identification, clonotype clustering and error correction. A nonparametric unseen species model using Euler transformation provided a lower-bound estimate of total TCR beta diversity. Using fastp trimming at Q25 and MiXCR clonotype assembly, TCRdb reanalyzed the public sequencing data and kept in-frame beta chains. Every entry covers one CDR3 protein and lists the most common genes and DNA from its rows. The authors' filters were not applied to this entry. The sample has 850,000 to 1,000,000 distinct CDR3 sequences on record, roughly 51% of them singletons. 20% to 25% of the sample belongs to the ten largest clones.

The roughly 38 donors, aged 6 to 90 years, were systemically healthy Caucasian individuals from Russia. Approximately 9.7 milliliters of peripheral blood were drawn from each donor into EDTA-treated Vacutainer tubes. PBMCs were isolated by Ficoll-Paque density-gradient centrifugation, with at least 6.5 million obtained per sample. Total RNA was extracted from PBMCs with Trizol reagent, with at least 6 micrograms obtained per sample. Naive CD45RAhigh/CD27high T cell percentages were measured by flow cytometry on a PBMC aliquot from every donor. The sequence came from a woman aged 55 to 70 in good health. Sequencing input: blood.

The CDR3 reads as follows: CSRTPETTFQPQHF. At the DNA level, the sequence is TGCAGCCGTACCCCAGAAACAACCTTTCAGCCCCAGCATTTT. The chain uses TRBV29-1 and TRBJ1-5; no D gene is confidently identified. A distance of 20 bases separates the germline ends of V and J, which lose 8 bases and 6 bases respectively. CDR1 and CDR2 are read off the germline V gene as SQVTM and ANQGSEA. Measured from the cysteine to the phenylalanine, the CDR3 is 14 residues long. CDR3 DNA is the only sequence kept; it has 42 bases, read in frame from the first base.